A single sample is the source of the 26 T cell receptor beta chains below, sequenced in a study of shared clonotypes between healthy human individuals. Using immunoSEQ multiplex PCR, the repertoire was profiled, and TCRdb retains in-frame clones only, with some absent. The table includes more than 2 million clones, under 97% detected once. What was sequenced was naive CD4+ T cells sorted from blood. Stated subset: CD45RA+ positively selected. These receptors all stem from a man aged 18 to 30 in good health.

This clone was seen a handful of times. This chain joins TRBV9 and TRBJ2-6, with a possible D match to TRBD1 (5 bases). Germline assignment: CDR1 SGDLS and CDR2 YYNGEE. The V gene lost 7 bases and the J gene lost 9 bases, with 14 bases spanning the gap. The CDR3 length is 13 residues. DNA for the CDR3: TGTGCCAGCGCAAGCCAGGGAAGCAACGTCCTGACTTTC. Translating it yields CASASQGSNVLTF.

V and J are TRBV30 and TRBJ1-6, with D perhaps TRBD1 (5 bases). V lost 7 bases, J lost 4 bases, and 8 bases lay in between. The germline gives CDR1 GTSNPN, CDR2 SVGIG (reference sequence). The CDR3 extends over 12 amino acids. In DNA, the CDR3 is TGTGCCTTGACAGAGTATAATTCACCCCTCCACTTT. It yields the protein CALTEYNSPLHF.

This chain uses TRBV4-1 with TRBJ2-3, with unresolved D. Germline values: CDR1 MGHRA, CDR2 YSYEKL. The CDR3 is made up of 14 amino acids. Trimming pared 1 base from V and 2 bases from J, leaving 7 bases between. As DNA, the CDR3 is TGCGCCAGCAGCCAAGGACATATCACAGATACGCAGTATTTT. Amino acids: CASSQGHITDTQYF.

This clone is a singleton in its sample. The J gene is TRBJ1-6, the V gene TRBV11-1; tentatively, D is TRBD1 (5 bases). CDR1 and CDR2 (germline): SGHAT, FQDESV (reference sequence). This CDR3 comprises 16 residues. The V and J ends lost 3 bases and 2 bases respectively, with 11 bases between them. The CDR3 spells CASSLGPPPYNSPLHF. The DNA for the CDR3 is TGTGCCAGCAGCTTGGGACCGCCTCCCTATAATTCACCCCTCCACTTT.

This rearrangement joins TRBV27 to TRBJ2-6, with a weak D call TRBD2 (5 bases). V was clipped by 7 bases and J by 2 bases, with 9 bases between them. Germline CDR1 MNHEY, CDR2 SMNVEV (reference sequence). The CDR3 has 14 amino acids. CDR3 protein: CASNSGTGANVLTF. The DNA of the CDR3 is TGTGCCAGCAATTCGGGGACTGGGGCCAACGTCCTGACTTTC.

DNA of the CDR3: TGTGCCAGCAGCTTAAGCGTGGCAATCATAGGGAACACTGAAGCTTTCTTT. Its protein product is CASSLSVAIIGNTEAFF. The gene calls are TRBV7-9 and TRBJ1-1; D not resolved. The CDR3 is made up of 17 amino acids. The V end was cut by 2 bases, the J end by 1 base, with 17 bases between. Per germline, CDR1 SEHNR and CDR2 FQNEAQ (reference sequence).

About this clone itself: Within the sample, other DNA sequences also encode this same CDR3. V gene TRBV5-1 combines with J gene TRBJ2-1, with 10 bases that match TRBD2. With 4 bases clipped from V and 6 bases from J, the junction kept 7 bases outside the gene matches. The CDR3 is 15 residues long. From germline, CDR1 is SGHRS and CDR2 YFSETQ. The CDR3 bases are TGCGCCAGCAGCCTCGGGCTAGCGGGAGTCAATGAGCAGTTCTTC. Protein sequence: CASSLGLAGVNEQFF. Looking up the rest from reference TRBV5-1 and TRBJ2-1 gives the full variable domain: KAGVTQTPRYLIKTRGQQVTLSCSPISGHRSVSWYQQTPGQGLQFLFEYFSETQRNKGNFPGRFSGRQFSNSRSEMNVSTLELGDSALYLCASSLGLAGVNEQFFGPGTRLTVL.

The chain combines TRBV2 with TRBJ2-1; 10 bases map to TRBD2. The CDR3 extends over 16 amino acids. The germline gives CDR1 SNHLY, CDR2 FYNNEI. Trimming cost V 6 bases and J 2 bases; bases outside gene matches: 7. CDR3 nucleotides: TGTGCCAGCAGCAGCCCTAGCGGGAGAACCTACAATGAGCAGTTCTTC. Protein: CASSSPSGRTYNEQFF.

This rearrangement joins TRBV5-1 to TRBJ2-5; 7 bases align to TRBD1. Germline loops: CDR1 SGHRS, CDR2 YFSETQ. The CDR3 runs to 14 residues. V lost 3 bases and J lost 2; bases outside the gene matches: 4. The CDR3: CASSSSTGQETQYF. In nucleotides, the CDR3 is TGCGCCAGCAGCTCGTCGACAGGGCAAGAGACCCAGTACTTC.

V and J are TRBV4-1 and TRBJ1-2, with D hard to call. Looked up from germline, CDR1 is MGHRA and CDR2 is YSYEKL. V was trimmed by 3 bases and J by 8 bases, leaving 13 bases between them. The CDR3 spans 13 residues. The CDR3 sequence: CASSQGTRSGYTF. The CDR3 DNA reads as TGCGCCAGCAGCCAGGGAACAAGGAGCGGCTACACCTTC.

The CDR3 DNA sequence: TGTGCCAGCAGTGAAGTAACTGTAGGATCAGGGGAGCAGTACTTC. It codes for CASSEVTVGSGEQYF. This chain links TRBV2 with TRBJ2-7; tentatively, D is TRBD1 (5 bases). Germline V gene sequence: CDR1 SNHLY, CDR2 FYNNEI. Trimming left V 1 base short and J 7 bases short, with 17 bases between. The CDR3 sequence is 15 residues long.

This chain joins TRBV20-1 and TRBJ2-7, with D uncertain. This CDR3 region has 11 residues. V was cut by 1 base and J by 4 bases, with 5 bases left in between. CDR1 and CDR2 (germline): DFQATT, SNEGSKA (reference sequence). The CDR3 region has the DNA TGCAGTGCTAGAGCCGAATACGAGCAGTACTTC. Its translation: CSARAEYEQYF.

The chain links TRBV5-1 to TRBJ2-1; TRBD1 might be the D (6 bases). CDR3 length: 15 amino acids. Between the trimmed V and J ends, which lost 0 bases and 2 bases, there was a span of 9 bases. Germline lookup yields CDR1 SGHRS and CDR2 YFSETQ. CDR3 coding DNA: TGCGCCAGCAGCTTGGGAGGGGACACCTACAATGAGCAGTTCTTC. It yields the protein CASSLGGDTYNEQFF.

V is TRBV30 and J is TRBJ2-5; TRBD2 is a possible D gene (5 bases). Trimming stripped 1 base from V and 5 bases from J, with 11 bases between. There are 13 residues in the CDR3. Per germline, CDR1 GTSNPN and CDR2 SVGIG (reference sequence). CDR3 region: CAWSGLATETQYF. DNA for the CDR3: TGTGCCTGGAGTGGCCTAGCTACGGAGACCCAGTACTTC.

The rearrangement joins TRBV6-6 to TRBJ2-1; D is unclear. Germline V gene sequence: CDR1 MNHNY, CDR2 SVGAGI (reference sequence). This CDR3 has 13 amino acids. The V end was cut by 2 bases, the J end by 3 bases, with 5 bases between. This CDR3 is CASSYEDYNEQFF. Written as DNA, the CDR3 is TGTGCCAGCAGTTACGAGGACTACAATGAGCAGTTCTTC.

This chain joins TRBV30 and TRBJ2-1; 7 bases agree with TRBD1. The junction had 11 bases not matched to a gene; V was cut back by 8 bases and J by 4 bases. Germline CDR1 and CDR2: GTSNPN and SVGIG (reference sequence). CDR3 size: 14 residues. CDR3 sequence reads: CAGDSGQIYNEQFF. The CDR3 region has the DNA TGTGCCGGTGATTCGGGACAGATTTACAATGAGCAGTTCTTC.

The chain recombines TRBV18 with TRBJ2-7, with unresolved D. Trimming took 8 bases from V and 1 from J, leaving 15 bases between them. The V gene's germline CDR1 is KGHSH and CDR2 LQKENI. CDR3 length equals 14 residues. The CDR3 DNA reads as TGTGCCAGCACCGAGGTCCTCGATTCCTACGAGCAGTACTTC. It codes for CASTEVLDSYEQYF.

V and J are TRBV4-1 and TRBJ1-1, with D possibly being TRBD1 (5 bases). CDR3 size: 13 residues. Germline loops: CDR1 MGHRA, CDR2 YSYEKL. V lost 1 base to trimming and J lost 11 bases, with 14 bases between them. CDR3 region: CASSQVALGGAFF. Written as DNA, the CDR3 is TGCGCCAGCAGCCAAGTTGCGTTGGGGGGGGCTTTCTTT.

The chain recombines TRBV6-1 with TRBJ1-6; unclear D gene. The CDR3 length is 11 residues. With 0 bases removed from V and 13 bases from J, the gap between germline ends came to 4 bases. The germline CDR1 and CDR2 sequences are MNHNS and SASEGT. The CDR3 DNA reads TGTGCCAGCAGTGAAGCTCCCCCCCTCCACTTT. It specifies CASSEAPPLHF.

This sequence joins TRBV7-2 and TRBJ1-5, with 7 bases that match TRBD1. Per the germline V gene, CDR1 is SGHTA and CDR2 is FQGNSA. V lost 4 bases, J lost 4 bases, and 10 bases stayed unmatched. The CDR3 totals 16 residues. The CDR3 reads CASSSPNRGGNQPQHF. The CDR3 DNA sequence: TGTGCCAGCAGCTCCCCCAACAGGGGCGGGAATCAGCCCCAGCATTTT.

The CDR3 region has the DNA TGTGCCAGCAGGGGAAGTGGACAGGGTGAGACCCAGTACTTC. This codes for CASRGSGQGETQYF. The V and J genes are TRBV2 and TRBJ2-5; 8 bases are a match to TRBD1. V dropped 6 bases and J dropped 5; count of bases not matched to a gene: 8. Germline CDR1 reads SNHLY; CDR2 reads FYNNEI. The CDR3 totals 14 residues. Full variable domain (outside the CDR3, taken from reference TRBV2 and TRBJ2-5): EPEVTQTPSHQVTQMGQEVILRCVPISNHLYFYWYRQILGQKVEFLVSFYNNEISEKSEIFDDQFSVERPDGSNFTLKIRSTKLEDSAMYFCASRGSGQGETQYFGPGTRLLVL.

About this clone itself: The same CDR3 is also encoded by other DNA sequences in this sample. V is TRBV2 and J is TRBJ2-5; the D gene is possibly TRBD1 (5 bases). CDR1 and CDR2 from the germline V gene are SNHLY and FYNNEI. The ends were cut back, 2 bases at V and 1 base at J, with 8 bases in the middle. This CDR3 is built from 14 residues. CDR3 DNA sequence: TGTGCCAGCAGTGAACTGCAGGGCCAAGAGACCCAGTACTTC. Amino acids: CASSELQGQETQYF.

The chain carries TRBV19 and TRBJ1-1, with no clear D. Trimming stripped 6 bases from V and 1 base from J, with 12 bases between. There are 14 residues in the CDR3. The germline V gene encodes CDR1 LNHDA and CDR2 SQIVND (reference sequence). The CDR3 coding sequence is TGTGCCAGTAGACACTCGCCCGCGAACACTGAAGCTTTCTTT. It is translated as CASRHSPANTEAFF.

The chain couples TRBV7-2 to TRBJ1-4; 8 nucleotides align to TRBD1. J gave up 8 bases and V 5 bases, and 7 bases lay outside the gene matches. This CDR3 region has 14 residues. Germline loops: CDR1 SGHTA, CDR2 FQGNSA. CDR3 in amino acids: CASSKDRGGEKLFF. DNA for the CDR3: TGTGCCAGCAGCAAAGACAGGGGTGGGGAAAAACTGTTTTTT.

The chain links TRBV4-3 to TRBJ2-2, with 10 bases matching TRBD1. V trimming: 5 bases; J trimming: 5 bases; junction bases outside the gene matches: 8. Germline V CDR1 and CDR2: LGHNA, YSLEER. This CDR3 has 16 amino acids. This CDR3 reads CASSADRGRYTGELFF. The DNA for the CDR3 is TGCGCCAGCAGCGCCGACAGGGGGCGATATACCGGGGAGCTGTTTTTT.

The CDR3, as DNA: TGCGCCAGCAGCCCGCGGGGGGTCATCGGGGAGCTGTTTTTT. Protein product: CASSPRGVIGELFF. The V call is TRBV4-1, the J call TRBJ2-2; TRBD2 aligns across 8 bases. Looked up from germline, CDR1 is MGHRA and CDR2 is YSYEKL. This CDR3 contains 14 residues. V lost 4 bases and J lost 7; bases outside the gene matches: 5.